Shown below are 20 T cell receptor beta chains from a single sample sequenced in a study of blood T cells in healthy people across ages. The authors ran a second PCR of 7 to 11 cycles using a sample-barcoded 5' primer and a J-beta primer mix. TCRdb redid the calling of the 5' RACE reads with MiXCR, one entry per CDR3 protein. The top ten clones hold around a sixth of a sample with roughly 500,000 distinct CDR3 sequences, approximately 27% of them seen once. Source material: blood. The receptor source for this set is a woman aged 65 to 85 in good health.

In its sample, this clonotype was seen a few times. In DNA form, the CDR3 reads TGTGCCACCAGTGATCATCGGACAGGGGGCAATGAGCAGTTCTTC. As protein: CATSDHRTGGNEQFF. The rearrangement links TRBV24-1 to TRBJ2-1; 10 bases match TRBD1. V was clipped by 3 bases and J by 6 bases; unmatched bases: 4. Germline CDR1 and CDR2: KGHDR and SFDVKD. The CDR3 extends over 15 amino acids.

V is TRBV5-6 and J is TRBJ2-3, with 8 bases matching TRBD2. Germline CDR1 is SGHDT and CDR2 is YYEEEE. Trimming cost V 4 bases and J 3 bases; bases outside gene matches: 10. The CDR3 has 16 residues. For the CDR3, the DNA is TGTGCCAGCAGCGTAGGACCCGGGACTAGGACAGATACGCAGTATTTT. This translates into CASSVGPGTRTDTQYF. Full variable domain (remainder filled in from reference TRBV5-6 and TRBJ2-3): DAGVTQSPTHLIKTRGQQVTLRCSPKSGHDTVSWYQQALGQGPQFIFQYYEEEERQRGNFPDRFSGHQFPNYSSELNVNALLLGDSALYLCASSVGPGTRTDTQYFGPGTRLTVL.

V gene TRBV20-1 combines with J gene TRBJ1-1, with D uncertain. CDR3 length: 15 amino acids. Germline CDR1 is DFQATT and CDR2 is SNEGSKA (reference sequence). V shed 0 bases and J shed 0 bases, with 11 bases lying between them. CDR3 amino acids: CSARDLHTLNTEAFF. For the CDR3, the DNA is TGCAGTGCTAGAGACCTCCATACCCTGAACACTGAAGCTTTCTTT.

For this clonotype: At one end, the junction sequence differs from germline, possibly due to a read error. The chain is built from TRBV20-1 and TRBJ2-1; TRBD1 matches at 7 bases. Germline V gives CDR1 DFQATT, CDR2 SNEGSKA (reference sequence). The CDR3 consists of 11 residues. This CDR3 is CSANPSTGPLF. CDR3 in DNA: TGCAGTGCTAATCCGTCGACAGGGCCACTCTTC.

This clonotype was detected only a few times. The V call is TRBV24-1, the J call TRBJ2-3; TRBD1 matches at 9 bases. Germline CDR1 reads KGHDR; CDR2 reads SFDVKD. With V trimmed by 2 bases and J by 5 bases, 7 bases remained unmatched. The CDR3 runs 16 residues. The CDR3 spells CATSDYTGQGRDTQYF. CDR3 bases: TGTGCCACCAGTGATTACACCGGACAGGGGAGAGATACGCAGTATTTT.

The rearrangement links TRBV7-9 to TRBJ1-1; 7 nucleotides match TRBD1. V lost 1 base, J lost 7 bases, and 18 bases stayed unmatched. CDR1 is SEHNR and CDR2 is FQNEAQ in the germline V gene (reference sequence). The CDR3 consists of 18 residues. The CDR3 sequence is CASSLEYGRTGVGNEAFF. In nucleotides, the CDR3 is TGTGCCAGCAGCTTAGAATACGGAAGGACAGGTGTGGGGAATGAAGCTTTCTTT.

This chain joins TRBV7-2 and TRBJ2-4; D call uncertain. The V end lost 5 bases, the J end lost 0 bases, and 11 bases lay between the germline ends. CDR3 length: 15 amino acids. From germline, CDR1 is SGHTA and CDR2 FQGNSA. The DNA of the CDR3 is TGTGCCAGCAGCGTAGTCAGGAGAGCCAAAAACATTCAGTACTTC. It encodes CASSVVRRAKNIQYF.

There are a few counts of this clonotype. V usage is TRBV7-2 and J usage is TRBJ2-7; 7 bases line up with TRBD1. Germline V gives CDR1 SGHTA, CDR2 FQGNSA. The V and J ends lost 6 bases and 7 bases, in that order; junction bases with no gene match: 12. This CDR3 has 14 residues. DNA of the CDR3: TGTGCCAGCAGTAGATGGACAGGTTTAAGGGAGCAGTACTTC. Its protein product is CASSRWTGLREQYF.

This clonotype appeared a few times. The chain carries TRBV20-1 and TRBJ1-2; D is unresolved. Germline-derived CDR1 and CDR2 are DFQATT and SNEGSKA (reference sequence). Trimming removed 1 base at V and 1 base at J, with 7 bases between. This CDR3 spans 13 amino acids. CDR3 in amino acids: CSARGHSNYGYTF. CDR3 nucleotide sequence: TGCAGTGCTAGAGGTCACAGTAACTATGGCTACACCTTC.

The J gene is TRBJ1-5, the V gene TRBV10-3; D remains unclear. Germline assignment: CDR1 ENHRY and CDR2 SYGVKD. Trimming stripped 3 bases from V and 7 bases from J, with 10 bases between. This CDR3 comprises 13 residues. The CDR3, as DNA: TGTGCCATCAGTGAAGATGGGCGGCAGCCCCAGCATTTT. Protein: CAISEDGRQPQHF.

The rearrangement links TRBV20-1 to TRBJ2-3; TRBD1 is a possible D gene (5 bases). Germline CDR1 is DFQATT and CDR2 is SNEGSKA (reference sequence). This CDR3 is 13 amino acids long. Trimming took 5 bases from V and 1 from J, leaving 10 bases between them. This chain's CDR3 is CSAVDSGTDTQYF. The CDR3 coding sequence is TGCAGTGCTGTCGACAGTGGCACAGATACGCAGTATTTT.

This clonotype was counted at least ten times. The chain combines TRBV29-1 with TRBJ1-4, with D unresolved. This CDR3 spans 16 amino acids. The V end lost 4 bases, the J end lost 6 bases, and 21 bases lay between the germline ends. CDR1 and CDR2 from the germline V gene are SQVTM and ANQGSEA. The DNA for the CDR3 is TGCAGCGTTGGAGTAGGGTCAGCCGGGATAGATGAAAAACTGTTTTTT. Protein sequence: CSVGVGSAGIDEKLFF.

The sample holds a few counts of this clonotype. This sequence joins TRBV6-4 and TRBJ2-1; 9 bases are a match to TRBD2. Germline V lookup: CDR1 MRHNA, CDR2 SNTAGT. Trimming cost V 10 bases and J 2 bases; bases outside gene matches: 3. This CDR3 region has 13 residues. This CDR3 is CATRGGPYNEQFF. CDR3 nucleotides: TGTGCCACGCGGGGGGGCCCCTACAATGAGCAGTTCTTC.

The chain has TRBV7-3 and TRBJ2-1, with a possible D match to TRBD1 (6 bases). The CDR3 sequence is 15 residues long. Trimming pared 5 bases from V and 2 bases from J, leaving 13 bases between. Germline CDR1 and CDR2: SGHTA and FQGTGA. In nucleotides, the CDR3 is TGTGCCAGCAGCCGGGTTGGGACAACCTACAATGAGCAGTTCTTC. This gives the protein CASSRVGTTYNEQFF.

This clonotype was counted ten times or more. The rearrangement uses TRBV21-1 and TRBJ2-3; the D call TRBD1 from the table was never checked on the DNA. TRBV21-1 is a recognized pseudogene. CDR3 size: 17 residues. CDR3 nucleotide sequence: TGTGCCAGCAGCGCCCCCCACGGGGGCTTGTGCACAGATACGCAGTATTTT. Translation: CASSAPHGGLCTDTQYF.

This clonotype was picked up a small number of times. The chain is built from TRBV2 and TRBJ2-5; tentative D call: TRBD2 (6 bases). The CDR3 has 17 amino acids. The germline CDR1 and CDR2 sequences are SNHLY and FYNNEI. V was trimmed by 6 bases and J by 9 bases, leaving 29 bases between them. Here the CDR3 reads CASRGETSGTERVSQYF. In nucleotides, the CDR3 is TGTGCCAGCAGGGGGGAAACGTCCGGGACTGAAAGAGTGTCCCAGTACTTC. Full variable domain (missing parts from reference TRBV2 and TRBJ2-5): EPEVTQTPSHQVTQMGQEVILRCVPISNHLYFYWYRQILGQKVEFLVSFYNNEISEKSEIFDDQFSVERPDGSNFTLKIRSTKLEDSAMYFCASRGETSGTERVSQYFGPGTRLLVL.

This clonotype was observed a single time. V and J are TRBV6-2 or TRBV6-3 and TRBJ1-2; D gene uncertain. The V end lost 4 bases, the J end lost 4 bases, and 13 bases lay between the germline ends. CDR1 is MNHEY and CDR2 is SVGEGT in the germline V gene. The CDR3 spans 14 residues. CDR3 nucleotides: TGTGCCAGCAGTTCGGAGGTCCCCTCCTATGGCTACACCTTC. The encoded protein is CASSSEVPSYGYTF.

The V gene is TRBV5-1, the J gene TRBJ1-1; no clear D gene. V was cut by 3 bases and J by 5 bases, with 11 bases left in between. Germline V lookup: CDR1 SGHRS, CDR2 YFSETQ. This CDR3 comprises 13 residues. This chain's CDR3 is CASSYTQVTEAFF. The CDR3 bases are TGCGCCAGCAGCTACACTCAGGTGACTGAAGCTTTCTTT.

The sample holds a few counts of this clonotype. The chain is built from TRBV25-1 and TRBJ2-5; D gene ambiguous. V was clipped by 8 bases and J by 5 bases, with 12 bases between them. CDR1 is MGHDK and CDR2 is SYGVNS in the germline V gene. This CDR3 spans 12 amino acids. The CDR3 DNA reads TGTGCCAGCGAGTTTTTTGTGGAGACCCAGTACTTC. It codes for CASEFFVETQYF.

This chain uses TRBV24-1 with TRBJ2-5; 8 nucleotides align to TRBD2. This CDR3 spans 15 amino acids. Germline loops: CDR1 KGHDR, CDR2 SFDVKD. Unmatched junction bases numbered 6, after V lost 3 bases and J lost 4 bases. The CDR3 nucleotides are TGTGCCACCAGTGATCCAGCGGGGGAGGGAGAGACCCAGTACTTC. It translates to CATSDPAGEGETQYF.